This T cell receptor (beta chain) was obtained from a study of T cell repertoires in cytomegalovirus infection. Study-wide context: Indications of both CMV infection and matching HLA type were provided by public TCR beta signatures. Findings and limits, study-wide: Summed public TCR beta family frequency identified CMV carriers bearing the relevant HLA.

This CDR3 has 13 amino acids. From germline, CDR1 is DFQATT and CDR2 SNEGSKA (reference sequence). V lost 6 bases and J 7 bases, leaving 18 bases between the germline ends. This clonotype was counted at least ten times. What it recognizes is unknown. One entry per CDR3 protein, called by TCRdb with MiXCR from the reads. The table includes about 920,000 distinct CDR3 sequences, approximately 31% detected once. V and J are TRBV20-1 and TRBJ1-2, with a possible D match to TRBD1 (5 bases). The clonotype comes from a human donor in good health (CMV status not recorded). Some clones in this sample may be carry-over from other donors' samples. The starting material was cultured CD8+ T cells from PBMCs, obtained from culture after CMV antigen stimulation. The CDR3: CSAPQVAGLGYTF. CDR3 nucleotides: TGCAGTGCCCCCCAGGTGGCAGGGCTTGGCTACACCTTC.